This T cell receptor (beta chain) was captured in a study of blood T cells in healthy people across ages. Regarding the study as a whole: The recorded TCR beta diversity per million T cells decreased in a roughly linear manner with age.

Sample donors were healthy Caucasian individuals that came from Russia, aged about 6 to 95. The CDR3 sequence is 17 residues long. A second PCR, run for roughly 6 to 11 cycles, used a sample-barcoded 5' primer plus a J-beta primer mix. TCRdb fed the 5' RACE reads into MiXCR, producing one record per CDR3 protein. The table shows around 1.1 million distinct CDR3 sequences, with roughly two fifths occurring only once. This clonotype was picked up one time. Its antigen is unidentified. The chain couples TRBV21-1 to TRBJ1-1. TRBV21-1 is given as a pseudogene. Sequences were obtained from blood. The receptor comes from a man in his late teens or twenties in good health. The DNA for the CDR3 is TGTGCCAGCAGCAAAGAGGGTTCCAGGTGGGAGGGCACTGAAGCTTTCTTT. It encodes CASSKEGSRWEGTEAFF.